Below, 24 T cell receptor beta chains from the same sample are listed, as sequenced in a study of blood T cell repertoires in COVID-19. Profiled with immunoSEQ multiplex PCR; TCRdb holds only in-frame clones, not every one. The top ten clones hold 8% to 9% of a sample with over 120,000 clones, about 86% of them seen once. The sequenced sample was peripheral blood. The receptors here all came from a woman in her 50s with active or convalescent COVID-19.

V and J are TRBV28 and TRBJ2-7; TRBD1 matches at 7 bases. Germline lookup yields CDR1 MDHEN and CDR2 SYDVKM. This CDR3 is built from 14 residues. The ends lost 6 bases at V and 1 base at J; junction bases unmatched: 6. DNA of the CDR3: TGTGCCAGCAGACGGACAGGATTATCCTACGAGCAGTACTTC. This translates into CASRRTGLSYEQYF.

The rearrangement uses TRBV19 and TRBJ2-1, with a possible D match to TRBD2 (6 bases). The CDR3 totals 15 residues. V was trimmed by 11 bases and J by 3 bases, leaving 20 bases between them. Germline V CDR1 and CDR2: LNHDA, SQIVND (reference sequence). CDR3 residues: CAAGEALWGYNEQFF. CDR3 nucleotide sequence: TGTGCCGCCGGGGAGGCGCTATGGGGCTACAATGAGCAGTTCTTC.

This chain uses TRBV6-5 with TRBJ1-5; D is uncertain. Trimming stripped 7 bases from V and 0 bases from J, with 7 bases between. The V gene's germline CDR1 is MNHEY and CDR2 SVGAGI. The CDR3 runs 13 residues. In nucleotides, the CDR3 is TGTGCCAGCAATGCAGTTAGCAATCAGCCCCAGCATTTT. As protein: CASNAVSNQPQHF.

CDR3 sequence (DNA): TGTGCCAGCAGTTTCAGGGTAGCCAAAAACATTCAGTACTTC. It yields the protein CASSFRVAKNIQYF. The chain combines TRBV28 with TRBJ2-4; TRBD1 is a possible D gene (5 bases). The CDR3 is made up of 14 amino acids. CDR1 MDHEN and CDR2 SYDVKM come from the germline V gene. V shed 3 bases and J shed 0 bases, with 6 bases lying between them.

This clone came up a few times. The chain couples TRBV15 to TRBJ1-3; D possibly corresponds to TRBD1 (6 bases). Trimming cost V 4 bases and J 3 bases, with 13 bases left between them. Germline loops: CDR1 LNHNV, CDR2 YYDKDF (reference sequence). The CDR3 is 15 amino acids. CDR3 in amino acids: CATSKDRRSGNTIYF. CDR3 nucleotides: TGTGCCACCAGCAAAGACAGGAGGAGTGGAAACACCATATATTTT.

The V call is TRBV5-6, the J call TRBJ2-2, with 10 bases matching TRBD1. The CDR3 loop spans 15 amino acids. After removal of 3 bases from V and 7 bases from J, the junction contained 6 bases not matched to a gene. Germline V gene sequence: CDR1 SGHDT, CDR2 YYEEEE. CDR3 sequence reads: CASSSGQGVIGELFF. In DNA, the CDR3 is TGTGCCAGCAGCTCTGGACAGGGGGTTATCGGGGAGCTGTTTTTT.

The chain combines TRBV4-3 with TRBJ2-7, with TRBD2 matching over 8 bases. J was trimmed by 4 bases and V by 1 base; bases with no gene match: 15. Per the germline V gene, CDR1 is LGHNA and CDR2 is YSLEER. The CDR3 is 18 amino acids. CDR3 DNA sequence: TGCGCCAGCAGCCAAGTGAAATCCGCGGGACTAGGGATTTACGAGCAGTACTTC. Its protein product is CASSQVKSAGLGIYEQYF.

The count of this clone is one. The chain couples TRBV9 to TRBJ2-7; TRBD1 aligns across 9 bases. CDR1 and CDR2 from the germline V gene are SGDLS and YYNGEE. The CDR3 totals 14 residues. V shed 2 bases, J shed 3 bases, and the junction held 3 bases outside the gene matches. The CDR3 DNA reads TGTGCCAGCAGCGTGGGACAGGGAAACTACGAGCAGTACTTC. Amino acid sequence: CASSVGQGNYEQYF.

The table lists this clone with a few counts. V is TRBV19 and J is TRBJ1-5; D is undetermined. Trimming took 3 bases from V and 3 from J, leaving 6 bases between them. This CDR3 is 13 amino acids long. The germline V gene has CDR1 LNHDA and CDR2 SQIVND (reference sequence). CDR3 amino acids: CASSMRVNQPQHF. CDR3 nucleotides: TGTGCCAGTAGTATGCGAGTCAATCAGCCCCAGCATTTT.

The chain couples TRBV7-3 to TRBJ1-2, with D unclear. Trimming cost V 2 bases and J 8 bases, with 15 bases left between them. The CDR3 has 14 residues. The V gene's germline CDR1 is SGHTA and CDR2 FQGTGA. CDR3 protein: CASSLGSTSSGYTF. In DNA form, the CDR3 reads TGTGCCAGCAGCTTAGGTTCTACGAGTAGCGGCTACACCTTC.

This chain uses TRBV2 with TRBJ2-5; tentative D call: TRBD2 (5 bases). This CDR3 is built from 11 residues. Germline CDR1 reads SNHLY; CDR2 reads FYNNEI. V lost 3 bases, J lost 9 bases, and 8 bases lay in between. The DNA of the CDR3 is TGTGCCAGCAGTGATAAGGAGGCCCAGTACTTC. It yields the protein CASSDKEAQYF.

V is TRBV29-1 and J is TRBJ2-1, with TRBD2 matching over 11 bases. V was pared by 7 bases and J by 12 bases, with 8 bases of the junction left unmatched. This CDR3 region has 12 residues. Germline lookup yields CDR1 SQVTM and CDR2 ANQGSEA. The CDR3 loop reads CSGGLAALGQFF. The CDR3 DNA sequence: TGCAGCGGGGGACTAGCGGCGTTAGGGCAGTTCTTC.

The rearrangement links TRBV7-2 to TRBJ2-3, with 10 positions matching TRBD2. Germline V gene sequence: CDR1 SGHTA, CDR2 FQGNSA. Losses at the gene ends were 5 bases for V and 5 bases for J; bases not matched to a gene: 10. The CDR3 contains 16 residues. CDR3 amino acids: CASSPRLAGAGDTQYF. In nucleotides, the CDR3 is TGTGCCAGCAGCCCCCGCCTAGCGGGGGCCGGAGATACGCAGTATTTT.

The V gene is TRBV6-5, the J gene TRBJ1-2, with TRBD1 matching over 7 bases. Trimming removed 7 bases from V and 7 bases from J; junction bases left unmatched: 6. The CDR3 covers 12 residues. CDR1 and CDR2 (germline): MNHEY, SVGAGI. As DNA, the CDR3 is TGTGCCAGCACCCGAGACAGGGTTGGCTACACCTTC. Translated, it gives CASTRDRVGYTF.

This clone has more than one count but fewer than ten. This chain uses TRBV5-8 with TRBJ1-1; no definite D call. The CDR3 totals 13 residues. Germline-derived CDR1 and CDR2 are SGHTS and YDEGEE. With 1 base removed from V and 7 bases from J, the gap between germline ends came to 11 bases. The CDR3 loop reads CASSLYRRGEAFF. The CDR3 DNA reads TGTGCCAGCAGCTTGTATCGCCGAGGTGAAGCTTTCTTT. Supplemented by reference TRBV5-8 and TRBJ1-1, the full variable domain reads EAGVTQSPTHLIKTRGQQATLRCSPISGHTSVYWYQQALGLGLQFLLWYDEGEERNRGNFPPRFSGRQFPNYSSELNVNALELEDSALYLCASSLYRRGEAFFGQGTRLTVV.

The V call is TRBV4-3, the J call TRBJ1-1; tentative D call: TRBD1 (6 bases). Germline lookup yields CDR1 LGHNA and CDR2 YSLEER. This CDR3 has 14 amino acids. Trimming shortened V by 1 base and J by 3 bases, and 9 bases separated the two germline ends. Here the CDR3 reads CASSQGTAYTEAFF. CDR3 DNA: TGCGCCAGCAGCCAAGGGACAGCCTACACTGAAGCTTTCTTT.

The gene calls are TRBV10-3 and TRBJ1-2; possibly TRBD1 for D (5 bases). This CDR3 contains 16 residues. V lost 2 bases, J lost 2 bases, and 15 bases lay in between. Looked up from germline, CDR1 is ENHRY and CDR2 is SYGVKD. CDR3 residues: CAISEMSPGGNYGYTF. CDR3 nucleotides: TGTGCCATCAGTGAGATGTCCCCTGGGGGGAACTATGGCTACACCTTC.

V gene TRBV5-5 combines with J gene TRBJ2-7, with TRBD1 as a possible D gene (5 bases). Germline-derived CDR1 and CDR2 are SGHKS and YYEKEE (reference sequence). V shed 1 base and J shed 2 bases, with 13 bases lying between them. The CDR3 sequence is 15 residues long. For the CDR3, the DNA is TGTGCCAGCAGCTTGCCCTTTCAGGGCGCCTACGAGCAGTACTTC. Protein product: CASSLPFQGAYEQYF.

The chain has TRBV6-1 and TRBJ1-5, with D unclear. This CDR3 comprises 13 residues. From germline, CDR1 is MNHNS and CDR2 SASEGT. Deletions cut 0 bases from V and 6 bases from J, with 6 bases between. The CDR3 DNA is TGTGCCAGCAGTGAAGCGGCCCCTCAGCCCCAGCATTTT. It is translated as CASSEAAPQPQHF.

Only a few counts were recorded for this clone. The chain combines TRBV9 with TRBJ2-6; 9 positions match TRBD2. CDR1 is SGDLS, CDR2 YYNGEE, per germline. The V gene end was trimmed by 2 bases and the J gene end by 0 bases; junction bases not matched to a gene: 6. CDR3 length: 18 amino acids. CDR3 loop: CASSVRTSDPSGANVLTF. The CDR3 coding sequence is TGTGCCAGCAGCGTGCGGACTAGCGATCCCTCTGGGGCCAACGTCCTGACTTTC.

This clone was recorded only once. The V and J genes are TRBV11-2 and TRBJ1-2, with D unresolved. Deletions cut 5 bases from V and 7 bases from J, with 20 bases between. This CDR3 comprises 15 residues. The germline V gene has CDR1 SGHAT and CDR2 FQNNGV. The CDR3 bases are TGTGCCAGCAGCGTTTGGGTAAGTCTTCGGGGTGGCTACACCTTC. Protein sequence: CASSVWVSLRGGYTF.

CDR3 bases: TGTGCCAGCAGCCCAACGACAGGCTATGGCTACACCTTC. Residues: CASSPTTGYGYTF. This chain joins TRBV7-2 and TRBJ1-2; TRBD1 is a possible D gene (6 bases). The CDR3 sequence is 13 residues long. The V end was cut by 5 bases, the J end by 4 bases, with 11 bases between. Germline V CDR1 and CDR2: SGHTA, FQGNSA.

The chain couples TRBV11-2 to TRBJ2-3, with 10 bases fitting TRBD2. Germline assignment: CDR1 SGHAT and CDR2 FQNNGV. Trimming removed 5 bases from V and 3 bases from J; junction bases left unmatched: 5. CDR3 length: 15 amino acids. The CDR3 DNA follows: TGTGCCAGCAGCAAAACTAGCGGGGAAACAGATACGCAGTATTTT. Translated: CASSKTSGETDTQYF.

The CDR3 DNA reads TGTGCCAGCAGCCAAGTTATTGGCGGGACGAACACCGGGGAGCTGTTTTTT. Its translation: CASSQVIGGTNTGELFF. The chain uses TRBV4-2 and TRBJ2-2, with D maybe TRBD2 (6 bases). The CDR3 sequence is 17 residues long. Per the germline V gene, CDR1 is LGHNA and CDR2 is YNFKEQ. V was pared by 1 base and J by 0 bases, with 12 bases between.